These 22 T cell receptor beta chains were sequenced from one sample in a study of shared clonotypes between healthy human individuals. Terminally differentiated effector memory CD45RA+ cells were left out of the naive CD8 fraction, which was CD45RO-negative and positively selected for CCR7. Sequenced by immunoSEQ multiplex PCR; TCRdb stores in-frame clones only, minus some. In the table there are around 640,000 clones, 96% of which are singletons. Sequencing was carried out using naive CD8+ T cells sorted from blood. The receptors come from a woman in her thirties in good health.

V gene TRBV7-9 combines with J gene TRBJ1-2; D may be TRBD1 (5 bases). V dropped 1 base and J dropped 5 bases, with 5 bases sitting between them. Looked up from germline, CDR1 is SEHNR and CDR2 is FQNEAQ (reference sequence). This CDR3 contains 12 residues. CDR3 in amino acids: CASSLGQYGYTF. CDR3 coding DNA: TGTGCCAGCAGCTTAGGACAGTATGGCTACACCTTC.

The rearrangement links TRBV2 to TRBJ2-6, with 8 nucleotides matching TRBD1. V was clipped by 9 bases and J by 1 base; unmatched bases: 5. Germline lookup yields CDR1 SNHLY and CDR2 FYNNEI. The CDR3 loop spans 15 amino acids. CDR3: CARTGELSGANVLTF. CDR3 nucleotide sequence: TGTGCCAGGACAGGGGAATTGTCTGGGGCCAACGTCCTGACTTTC. Full variable domain (missing parts from reference TRBV2 and TRBJ2-6): EPEVTQTPSHQVTQMGQEVILRCVPISNHLYFYWYRQILGQKVEFLVSFYNNEISEKSEIFDDQFSVERPDGSNFTLKIRSTKLEDSAMYFCARTGELSGANVLTFGAGSRLTVL.

V is TRBV27 and J is TRBJ2-7; TRBD1 might be the D (5 bases). Deletions cut 2 bases from V and 0 bases from J, with 11 bases between. This CDR3 spans 15 amino acids. CDR1 is MNHEY and CDR2 is SMNVEV in the germline V gene (reference sequence). The CDR3 protein is CASSLAGHISYEQYF. Written as DNA, the CDR3 is TGTGCCAGCAGTTTAGCAGGGCATATCTCCTACGAGCAGTACTTC.

The chain recombines TRBV5-5 with TRBJ1-2; 8 bases are a match to TRBD1. CDR3 length: 14 residues. Germline values: CDR1 SGHKS, CDR2 YYEKEE (reference sequence). V dropped 3 bases and J dropped 4; count of bases not matched to a gene: 5. Written as DNA, the CDR3 is TGTGCCAGCAGCTCCAGGGGGCTGGTCTATGGCTACACCTTC. Protein product: CASSSRGLVYGYTF. Drawing the rest from reference TRBV5-5 and TRBJ1-2, the complete variable domain is DAGVTQSPTHLIKTRGQQVTLRCSPISGHKSVSWYQQVLGQGPQFIFQYYEKEERGRGNFPDRFSARQFPNYSSELNVNALLLGDSALYLCASSSRGLVYGYTFGSGTRLTVV.

The gene calls are TRBV25-1 and TRBJ2-1; 12 bases align to TRBD2. V shed 5 bases and J 8 bases; nucleotides not matched to a gene: 7. This CDR3 comprises 15 residues. The germline V gene encodes CDR1 MGHDK and CDR2 SYGVNS. CDR3 sequence reads: CASSHPSSGRDEQFF. Here the CDR3 DNA reads TGTGCCAGCAGTCACCCATCTAGCGGGAGGGATGAGCAGTTCTTC.

CDR3 nucleotide sequence: TGTGCCAGCAGCAAAGTAGGGGACAGGGGCCCCCCGAACACTGAAGCTTTCTTT. Encoded protein: CASSKVGDRGPPNTEAFF. The J gene is TRBJ1-1, the V gene TRBV21-1; the table gives TRBD1 as D, unverified against the DNA. TRBV21-1 is labeled a pseudogene. This CDR3 is 18 amino acids long.

The chain links TRBV5-1 to TRBJ2-7; 13 bases match TRBD2. The CDR3 is 15 amino acids. V gave up 4 bases and J gave up 3 bases; unmatched junction bases: 4. CDR1 and CDR2 (germline): SGHRS, YFSETQ. In nucleotides, the CDR3 is TGCGCCAGCAGCGCGGGACTAGCGGGACTCTACGAGCAGTACTTC. As protein: CASSAGLAGLYEQYF. Filled out from reference TRBV5-1 and TRBJ2-7, the complete variable domain reads KAGVTQTPRYLIKTRGQQVTLSCSPISGHRSVSWYQQTPGQGLQFLFEYFSETQRNKGNFPGRFSGRQFSNSRSEMNVSTLELGDSALYLCASSAGLAGLYEQYFGPGTRLTVT.

The genes are TRBV7-6 and TRBJ2-7; TRBD2 agrees at 7 bases. The V segment lost 5 bases and the J segment 2 bases; nucleotides outside the gene matches: 9. Germline values: CDR1 SGHVS, CDR2 FNYEAQ. The CDR3 extends over 15 amino acids. CDR3: CASSPAGPDPYEQYF. CDR3 DNA sequence: TGTGCCAGCAGCCCAGCGGGACCCGACCCCTACGAGCAGTACTTC.

The chain uses TRBV10-3 and TRBJ1-5; TRBD1 matches 7 bases. Per the germline V gene, CDR1 is ENHRY and CDR2 is SYGVKD. Trimming cost V 3 bases and J 4 bases; bases outside gene matches: 3. The CDR3 is 14 residues long. Here the CDR3 reads CAISETGVNQPQHF. Here the CDR3 DNA reads TGTGCCATCAGTGAAACAGGGGTAAATCAGCCCCAGCATTTT.

The gene calls are TRBV7-9 and TRBJ2-6; the D call may be TRBD1 or TRBD2 (5 bases each). The CDR3 is 16 amino acids. The V gene's germline CDR1 is SEHNR and CDR2 FQNEAQ (reference sequence). V was clipped by 5 bases and J by 0 bases, with 11 bases between them. CDR3 region: CASSVGRGSGANVLTF. CDR3 nucleotide sequence: TGTGCCAGCAGCGTGGGACGGGGCTCTGGGGCCAACGTCCTGACTTTC.

The chain joins TRBV6-4 to TRBJ2-7; 8 positions match TRBD2. In germline, CDR1 is MRHNA, CDR2 SNTAGT. This CDR3 is built from 14 residues. With 7 bases clipped from V and 5 bases from J, the junction kept 10 bases outside the gene matches. This chain's CDR3 is CASTSSGSGDEQYF. The DNA of the CDR3 is TGTGCCAGCACTAGCAGCGGGAGCGGCGACGAGCAGTACTTC.

The chain has TRBV6-6 and TRBJ2-1, with 13 bases that match TRBD2. Germline V gene data show CDR1 as MNHNY and CDR2 as SVGAGI (reference sequence). J lost 9 bases, V lost 1 base, and 6 bases had no gene match. The CDR3 consists of 16 residues. The CDR3 nucleotides read TGTGCCAGCAGTTACTGGGGACTAGCGGGATATGGTGAGCAGTTCTTC. Protein product: CASSYWGLAGYGEQFF.

The chain joins TRBV15 to TRBJ2-1; a possible D gene is TRBD2 (8 bases). The CDR3 has 16 amino acids. V lost 7 bases, J lost 8 bases, and 24 bases lay in between. The V gene's germline CDR1 is LNHNV and CDR2 YYDKDF (reference sequence). The CDR3 coding sequence is TGTGCCACCAACCCAGGGGGGGAGCGGGAGAGTTATGAGCAGTTCTTC. Translated, it gives CATNPGGERESYEQFF.

The V and J genes are TRBV6-5 and TRBJ2-6; D unclear. The germline gives CDR1 MNHEY, CDR2 SVGAGI. This CDR3 is built from 15 residues. V shed 6 bases and J shed 0 bases, with 9 bases lying between them. CDR3 in amino acids: CASSSYLSGANVLTF. Written as DNA, the CDR3 is TGTGCCAGCAGCTCCTATCTCTCTGGGGCCAACGTCCTGACTTTC.

CDR3 sequence (DNA): TGTGCCATCAACTCGACACCCCGAGCCTACGAGCAGTACTTC. Translated, it gives CAINSTPRAYEQYF. The V call is TRBV28, the J call TRBJ2-5; no clear D gene. The J call may be wrong; the DNA end is better matched by TRBJ2-7. CDR3 length equals 14 residues. From germline, CDR1 is MDHEN and CDR2 SYDVKM.

The chain couples TRBV28 to TRBJ1-6; 11 bases agree with TRBD1. CDR1 MDHEN and CDR2 SYDVKM come from the germline V gene. CDR3 length equals 15 residues. The V segment lost 5 bases and the J segment 7 bases; nucleotides outside the gene matches: 4. The CDR3 protein is CASSRDRGRNSPLHF. For the CDR3, the DNA is TGTGCCAGCAGTCGGGACAGGGGGAGGAATTCACCCCTCCACTTT.

J is TRBJ2-5 and V is TRBV7-9; 11 bases match TRBD2. V was clipped by 4 bases and J by 4 bases; unmatched bases: 11. The CDR3 runs to 17 residues. Germline lookup yields CDR1 SEHNR and CDR2 FQNEAQ (reference sequence). The DNA for the CDR3 is TGTGCCAGCAGCTCCGGGACTAGCGGCACCGCTCCAGAGACCCAGTACTTC. Translation gives CASSSGTSGTAPETQYF.

CDR3 DNA sequence: TGTGCCAGCAGTCAGCAGGGGCCCAACTCTGGAAACACCATATATTTT. It yields the protein CASSQQGPNSGNTIYF. This chain connects TRBV27 to TRBJ1-3; a weak D match, TRBD1 (6 bases). Looked up from germline, CDR1 is MNHEY and CDR2 is SMNVEV (reference sequence). This CDR3 is 16 amino acids long. The V end was cut by 5 bases, the J end by 0 bases, with 14 bases between.

This chain links TRBV6-1 with TRBJ2-1; 8 bases match TRBD2. The V segment lost 6 bases and the J segment 6 bases; nucleotides outside the gene matches: 10. Germline V gene lookup returns CDR1 MNHNS and CDR2 SASEGT. The length of the CDR3 is 15 residues. CDR3 amino acids: CASRRYGTSVNEQFF. The CDR3 nucleotides are TGTGCCAGCAGACGTTATGGGACTAGTGTCAATGAGCAGTTCTTC.

V gene TRBV28 combines with J gene TRBJ1-5; D not certain. This CDR3 spans 13 amino acids. CDR1 and CDR2 (germline): MDHEN, SYDVKM. V was shortened by 4 bases and J by 4 bases, with 8 bases between the two germline ends. The CDR3 sequence: CASSSTDNQPQHF. CDR3 sequence (DNA): TGTGCCAGCAGTTCTACCGATAATCAGCCCCAGCATTTT. The whole variable domain, filled in from reference TRBV28 and TRBJ1-5, reads DVKVTQSSRYLVKRTGEKVFLECVQDMDHENMFWYRQDPGLGLRLIYFSYDVKMKEKGDIPEGYSVSREKKERFSLILESASTNQTSMYLCASSSTDNQPQHFGDGTRLSIL.

This clone was detected only once. The V and J genes are TRBV5-6 and TRBJ2-7; D ambiguous. The CDR3 is made up of 13 amino acids. Germline CDR1 is SGHDT and CDR2 is YYEEEE. Trimming left V 1 base short and J 4 bases short, with 9 bases between. The CDR3 loop reads CASSLSVGYEQYF. CDR3 nucleotides: TGTGCCAGCAGCTTGTCCGTTGGGTACGAGCAGTACTTC.

The chain carries TRBV7-8 and TRBJ2-7; possible D gene TRBD1, 6 bases. Germline CDR1 reads SGHVS; CDR2 reads FQNEAQ. The CDR3 extends over 18 amino acids. Trimming removed 2 bases at V and 3 bases at J, with 23 bases between. CDR3 in amino acids: CASSLLWRTDTTVYEQYF. The CDR3 DNA sequence: TGTGCCAGCAGCTTACTGTGGCGGACAGACACCACGGTCTACGAGCAGTACTTC.